This TCR beta chain was recovered during a study of T cells in localized non-small cell lung cancer. Findings of the study overall: As only one tumor region underwent sequencing, heterogeneity remains possible. Within adjacent lung there appeared a median approximately 62 of the top 100 tumor clones. Maximal T cell clonality occurred in uninvolved adjacent lung, with tumor ranking below it.

In regard to this clone: As yet, its antigen is unknown.

V dropped 4 bases and J dropped 2 bases, with 12 bases sitting between them. The CDR3 runs 15 residues. Germline CDR1 MRHNA, CDR2 SNTAGT. Assay: immunoSEQ multiplex PCR; the TCRdb copy retains only in-frame clones and omits some. The repertoire has 41,000 or so clones, more than 85% of them found once; the top ten carry 7% to 9%. The sequence was obtained from a woman aged 18 to 55 with stage III lung adenocarcinoma. The material sequenced was peripheral blood, taken before any cancer treatment. The J gene is TRBJ1-3, the V gene TRBV6-4; D unclear. CDR3 nucleotide sequence: TGTGCCAGCAGTGGGTCTCGGTATCCTGGAAACACCATATATTTT. Protein product: CASSGSRYPGNTIYF.